This T cell receptor (beta chain) was sequenced in a study of T cells after somatic rescue of genetic block. The germline CDR1 and CDR2 sequences are SGHDT and YYEEEE. There are 18 residues in the CDR3. The ends lost 2 bases at V and 6 bases at J; junction bases unmatched: 17. Here immunoSEQ multiplex PCR was the method, and the copy in TCRdb shows in-frame clones only, minus some. In the table there are tens of thousands of clones, more than 80% of which are singletons. Input material: peripheral blood mononuclear cells (PBMCs). The rearrangement links TRBV5-6 to TRBJ1-2; 9 positions match TRBD1. The TCR was taken from a woman aged 18-29 years. CDR3 coding DNA: TGTGCCAGCAGCTTTTCTCAGGACAGGGGCCGATCGGGACATGGCTACACCTTC. It is translated as CASSFSQDRGRSGHGYTF.